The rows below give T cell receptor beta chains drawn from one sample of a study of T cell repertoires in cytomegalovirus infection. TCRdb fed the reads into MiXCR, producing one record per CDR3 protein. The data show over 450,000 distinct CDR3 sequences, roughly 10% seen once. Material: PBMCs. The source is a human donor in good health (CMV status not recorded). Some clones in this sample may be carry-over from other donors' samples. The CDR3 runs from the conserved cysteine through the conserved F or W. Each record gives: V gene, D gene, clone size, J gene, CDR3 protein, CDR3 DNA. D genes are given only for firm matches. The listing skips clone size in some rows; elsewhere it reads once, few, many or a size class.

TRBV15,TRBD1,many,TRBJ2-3,CATSPRTGRTDTQYF,TGTGCCACCAGCCCTCGGACAGGGAGAACAGATACGCAGTATTTT
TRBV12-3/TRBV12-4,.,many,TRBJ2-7,CASSFPTTGKYEQYF,TGTGCCAGCAGTTTTCCTACGACAGGAAAATACGAGCAGTACTTC
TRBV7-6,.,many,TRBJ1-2,CASSSSGNGYTF,TGTGCCAGCAGCTCTTCAGGGAATGGCTACACCTTC
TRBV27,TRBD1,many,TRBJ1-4,CASSPGQGASATNEKLFF,TGTGCCAGCAGTCCGGGACAGGGGGCGTCGGCAACTAATGAAAAACTGTTTTTT
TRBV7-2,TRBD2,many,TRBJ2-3,CASSLLAGGLRQSTDTQYF,TGTGCCAGCAGCTTACTAGCGGGAGGTCTCCGCCAATCCACAGATACGCAGTATTTT
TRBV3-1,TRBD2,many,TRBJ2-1,CASSQVGTSGNYNEQFF,TGTGCCAGCAGCCAAGTGGGGACTAGCGGGAATTACAATGAGCAGTTCTTC
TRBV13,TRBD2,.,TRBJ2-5,CASSLEGPAGSGETQYF,TGTGCCAGCAGCTTGGAAGGACCAGCGGGGTCCGGGGAGACCCAGTACTTC
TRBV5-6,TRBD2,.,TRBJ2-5,CASSEASGGARYF,TGTGCCAGCTCGGAGGCTAGCGGGGGGGCCCGGTACTTC
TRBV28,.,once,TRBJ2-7,CASSLWRGYEQYF,TGTGCCAGCAGTTTATGGCGCGGCTACGAGCAGTACTTC
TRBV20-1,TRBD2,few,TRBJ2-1,CSATGLRLAGNEQFF,TGCAGTGCTACCGGACTCCGACTAGCGGGGAATGAGCAGTTCTTC
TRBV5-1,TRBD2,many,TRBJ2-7,CASSLTGLAGSEQYF,TGCGCCAGCAGCTTGACCGGGCTAGCGGGGTCCGAGCAGTACTTC
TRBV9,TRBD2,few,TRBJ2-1,CASSVDPLPLAGGDEQFF,TGTGCCAGCAGCGTAGATCCCCTCCCACTAGCGGGAGGCGATGAGCAGTTCTTC
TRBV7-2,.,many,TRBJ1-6,CASSANSPLHF,TGTGCCAGCAGCGCCAATTCACCCCTCCACTTT
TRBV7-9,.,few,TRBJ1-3,CASRPGQLLSGNTIYF,TGTGCCAGCAGACCCGGACAGTTGCTCTCTGGAAACACCATATATTTT
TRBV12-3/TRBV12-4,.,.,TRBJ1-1,CASSLEAVAFF,TGTGCCAGCAGTTTGGAGGCCGTGGCTTTCTTT
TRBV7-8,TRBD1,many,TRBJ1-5,CASSLGTGVGTQHF,TGTGCCAGCAGCTTAGGGACAGGGGTAGGAACCCAGCATTTT
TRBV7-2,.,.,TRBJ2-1,CASSLAQGGLAYNEQFF,TGTGCCAGCAGCTTAGCCCAGGGTGGGCTAGCCTACAATGAGCAGTTCTTC
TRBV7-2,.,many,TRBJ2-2,CASSLVEGLDTGELFF,TGTGCCAGCAGCTTAGTCGAGGGTCTGGACACCGGGGAGCTGTTTTTT
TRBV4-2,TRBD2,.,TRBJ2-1,CASSQELVRGAYNEQFF,TGTGCCAGCAGCCAAGAACTCGTGCGGGGGGCCTACAATGAGCAGTTCTTC